This T cell receptor (beta chain) was retrieved from a study of blood T cells in healthy people across ages. Study results and limitations: Unsorted PBMCs ruled out conclusive naive versus antigen-experienced comparison.

For the second PCR, which ran for about 6 to 11 cycles, a sample-barcoded 5' primer and a J-beta primer mix were used. Every sample produced at least 2.5 million CDR3-containing paired-end reads. TCRdb processed the 5' RACE reads anew with MiXCR; each CDR3 protein has one entry. The sample includes approximately 1.5 million distinct CDR3 sequences, 34% seen only once; the top ten take about 10%. A remark on this clonotype: Its specificity is unknown.

Between the trimmed V and J ends, which lost 5 bases and 5 bases, there was a span of 18 bases. Germline V gene lookup returns CDR1 SGHTA and CDR2 FQGTGA. There are 15 residues in the CDR3. This chain uses TRBV7-3 with TRBJ2-5; D may be TRBD1 (5 bases). Sequencing was carried out using blood. This clonotype was obtained from a woman younger than 45 in good health. CDR3 amino acids: CASSPRVGREETQYF. CDR3 nucleotides: TGTGCCAGCAGCCCTCGTGTGGGGCGTGAGGAGACCCAGTACTTC.